This TCR beta chain is from a study of T-cell reconstitution after alpha-beta-depleted transplantation in children. Whole-study findings and limits: It was reported that alpha-beta T cells came from several hundred expanded graft clones (about two months after transplant). Several patients had high TCRbeta diversity at day 60; it came from surviving recipient T cells and thymic progenitors.

This clonotype has ten or more counts. What it recognizes is unknown. Unique molecular identifiers were incorporated into the prepared TCRbeta library. TCRdb re-analysed the PCR reads in MiXCR, keeping a single row per CDR3 protein. This table holds around 6,700 distinct CDR3 sequences, approximately 11% found once. The receptor was isolated from a child younger than two who had a stem cell transplant for acute myeloid leukemia, so the T cells may come from the graft donor. Material: PBMCs, mostly from graft donor cells, obtained 180 days after TCRalphabeta/CD19-depleted stem cell transplant.

CDR3 DNA: TGCAGTGGACAGGGGACCTACGAGCAGTACTTC. Residues: CSGQGTYEQYF. The chain combines TRBV20-1 with TRBJ2-7; TRBD1 matches at 8 bases. V shed 7 bases, J shed 2 bases, and the junction held 1 base outside the gene matches. The CDR3 is 11 amino acids. Germline CDR1 DFQATT, CDR2 SNEGSKA (reference sequence).